These T cell receptor beta chains were read from a single sample in a study of blood T cell repertoires in COVID-19. Here immunoSEQ multiplex PCR was the method, and the copy in TCRdb shows in-frame clones only, minus some. Of fewer than 200,000 clones in the sample, approximately 87% were seen once. Sequenced material: peripheral blood. The receptors here all came from a young woman who had recovered from COVID-19. Both conserved end residues are trimmed from each CDR3. Each record gives: J gene, clone size, V gene, CDR3 protein. Clone size is shown for a subset of rows, as once, few, many or a class of expanded clone.

TRBJ1-5 | - | TRBV5-6 | ASSLGGHNQPQH
TRBJ2-1 | - | TRBV24-1 | ATSDLKPGQGANEQF
TRBJ2-5 | - | TRBV14 | ASSQELGHLRETQY
TRBJ2-5 | few | TRBV24-1 | ATSEGRGAMRETQY
TRBJ1-3 | - | TRBV7-2 | ASSLARAAGNTIY
TRBJ2-5 | - | TRBV5-1 | ASSLAGGREETQY
TRBJ2-5 | - | TRBV19 | ASSYDRGPLVTQY
TRBJ1-2 | - | TRBV6-1 | ASSEVVANYGYT
TRBJ1-5 | - | TRBV2 | ASTPQGGSNQPQH
TRBJ2-3 | - | TRBV7-8 | ASSLTGGHTDTQY
TRBJ2-5 | once | TRBV6-2/TRBV6-3 | ASSSGKRGETQY
TRBJ2-5 | - | TRBV3-1/TRBV3-2 | ASSQSRARGGLKTQY
TRBJ1-2 | - | TRBV24-1 | ATSDPGQYSGYT
TRBJ1-2 | - | TRBV7-2 | ASSFPYGAGSGYT
TRBJ1-1 | - | TRBV5-8 | ASSWRTGKDTEAF
TRBJ1-3 | - | TRBV5-1 | ASSLAGQTVSGNTIY
TRBJ1-2 | - | TRBV2 | ASSLQGAPYGYT
TRBJ2-5 | - | TRBV3-1/TRBV3-2 | ASSHRGGPGTQY
TRBJ2-1 | - | TRBV9 | ASSQIANEQF
TRBJ2-1 | - | TRBV13 | ASSSSSGGFYNEQF
TRBJ2-3 | - | TRBV3-1/TRBV3-2 | ASSQDVGGLTQY
TRBJ1-1 | - | TRBV7-2 | ASSLTRDTYTEAF
TRBJ2-2 | - | TRBV27 | ASSFLRQGAGELF
TRBJ1-4 | - | TRBV4-3 | ASSRGTNNEKLF
TRBJ2-5 | many | TRBV24-1 | ATSNPGTSGDTQY
TRBJ1-4 | - | TRBV5-1 | ASSWSQTEKLF
TRBJ2-7 | - | TRBV6-2/TRBV6-3 | ASSYSTSGGAEQY
TRBJ1-1 | - | TRBV11-2 | ASSFVSSEAF
TRBJ2-1 | few | TRBV7-3 | ASSSLAGPASYNEQF
TRBJ2-3 | - | TRBV10-3 | ASQIDRLDTQY
TRBJ1-5 | - | TRBV11-2 | ASSPGSIQPQH
TRBJ1-1 | - | TRBV30 | AWSQNMNTEAF
TRBJ1-5 | - | TRBV10-1 | ASSDSRDRYSNQPQH
TRBJ2-3 | - | TRBV19 | ASSIDRLAGVVVDTQY
TRBJ1-2 | - | TRBV15 | ATSSLGDKGYT
TRBJ2-5 | - | TRBV2 | ASSADRGQETQY
TRBJ1-1 | - | TRBV2 | ASISEKNTEAF
TRBJ2-1 | - | TRBV3-1/TRBV3-2 | ASSQVLIARGNEQF
TRBJ2-5 | few | TRBV5-6 | ASSLYGEETQY
TRBJ1-6 | - | TRBV7-9 | ASSFFWAVTYNSPLH
TRBJ1-5 | - | TRBV6-5 | ASRGQGANQPQH
TRBJ1-2 | - | TRBV7-2 | ASSLDPGIDYGYT
TRBJ2-1 | - | TRBV9 | ASSRGGGLAENEQF
TRBJ1-1 | - | TRBV6-5 | ASSPDRYTEAF
TRBJ1-4 | - | TRBV2 | ASQGAYNEKLF
TRBJ1-1 | - | TRBV3-1/TRBV3-2 | ASSHFRGMNTEAF
TRBJ2-7 | - | TRBV7-9 | ASSLGQGTSKQY
TRBJ1-4 | - | TRBV6-1 | ASSESGRLNEKLF
TRBJ2-5 | once | TRBV16 | ASSQSSGETQY
TRBJ2-1 | - | TRBV28 | ASIMTSGGYNEQF